This T cell receptor (beta chain) originates from a study of T cells in Graves' hyperthyroidism and ophthalmopathy (dated by TCRdb to about 2019). Broadly, across the study: Peripheral blood samples were taken at the time of initial diagnosis, prior to any treatment. TCR V-J signatures able to tell the groups apart were searched for in a discovery cohort of about a hundred patients, of whom 40 to 45 had Graves' ophthalmopathy and 57 had stable Graves' hyperthyroidism. Whether ophthalmopathy could be predicted prospectively was tested in an independent validation cohort made up of 18 to 20 hyperthyroidism patients plus 17 patients who later progressed to ophthalmopathy. The 100 or so discovery patients were divided at random into training and test sets in a 7:3 ratio. Thyroid tissue and blood T-cell repertoires from roughly six Graves' hyperthyroidism patients were also compared in the study. After blood sampling, hyperthyroidism patients were treated with methimazole at a starting dose of 30 mg daily, and ophthalmopathy patients were treated with high-dose intravenous methylprednisolone. TCR Vbeta CDR3 sequencing of 135 peripheral blood samples (around 45 ophthalmopathy, approximately 80 hyperthyroidism and roughly 17 progressor patients) is reported in the paper.

This clonotype was observed at least ten times. Its antigen is still unknown. No much larger clone is present one base from it, and per-base qualities are unavailable. Hyperthyroidism patients were newly diagnosed, had a disease duration of under 2 months, and were aged 18 to 65 years. Patients with uncontrolled infections, other autoimmune diseases, pregnancy or lactation were excluded. Diagnoses relied on clinical symptoms, serum thyroxine and TRAb, thyroid ultrasound and orbital computed tomography. Blood from progressor patients was collected at the time of first diagnosis with hyperthyroidism, before any ophthalmopathy symptoms had appeared. Ficoll-Paque density gradient centrifugation was used to isolate PBMCs from around 10 ml of fresh peripheral blood. Patients classed as progressors first received a Graves' hyperthyroidism diagnosis and then went on to develop ophthalmopathy during follow-up. Trizol reagent was used to extract total RNA, and RNA quality was then checked on an Agilent 2100 Bioanalyzer.

V trim: 3 bases; J trim: 8 bases; unmatched bases: 8. Including the terminal cysteine and phenylalanine, the CDR3 comprises 15 residues. Only the CDR3 DNA is retained, 45 bases long and in frame from the first base. Study-wide conclusions, independent of this receptor: Most expanded thyroid clonotypes (frequency above 0.001) were also found in blood, which suggests that blood repertoires may mirror thyroid immune responses. A 13 V-J signature model separated ophthalmopathy from stable hyperthyroidism, with 87.88% sensitivity and 81.08% specificity in cross-validation and 80%/75% in testing. In validation, the model predicted progression to ophthalmopathy a median of about 6 months before onset, with approximately 70% sensitivity and about 72% specificity. No statistical method was used to fix the sample size in advance, and group allocation was not hidden from the investigators.

The TCR beta CDR3 regions were amplified from the RNA transcripts. The TCR CDR3 was subjected to a first round of RT-PCR using the HTBI primer set and the Qiagen OneStep RT-PCR kit. Libraries were constructed in a second round of multiplex PCR, after which size selection and purification were carried out. Libraries were sequenced paired-end with 100 bp reads on an Illumina HiSeq2000. Per the source publication's procedure: Raw data were processed with SOAPnuke, discarding reads with adapters, uncalled bases, mean Phred below 15, or no exact constant-primer or identifier match. High-quality paired reads were merged with COPE v1.2.5, and unique nucleotide sequences were defined as clonotypes. MiTCR v1.1 was used to align clonotypes to the IMGT TRBV, TRBD and TRBJ reference segments. Analysis was restricted to V-J combinations with a frequency above 0.0001, which covered roughly 99% of repertoires. The TCS score was defined as the ratio of F50 (clonal expansion) to E x V (chaos), calculated using BLOSUM62-based TCRdist between CDR3 peptides within each V-J. Welch's t-statistics and random forest reduced 450 to 600 V-J features to fewer than 15, which were used in a naive Bayes classifier (R e1071). TCRdb handled the public reads itself, with Q25 trimming in fastp and clone calling in MiXCR, and kept productive beta chains. CDR3 protein sequences are deduplicated, and each keeps its most common genes and DNA. These V and J calls are TCRdb output, not the study's own analysis. Present in this sample are approximately 620,000 distinct CDR3 sequences, roughly 14% of which were seen just once. The leading ten clones occupy more than 4.5% of the sample.

What was sequenced was blood. This sequence was found in a woman aged 25-40 years with Graves' hyperthyroidism that later progressed to Graves' ophthalmopathy. The rearrangement joined TRBV12-3 or TRBV12-4 to TRBJ2-1, with 9 bases in between that match TRBD2. CDR3 region: CASSLWTSDQDEQFF. In nucleotides, the sequence is TGTGCCAGCAGTTTGTGGACTAGCGACCAGGATGAGCAGTTCTTC.